Below, 15 T cell receptor beta chains from the same sample are listed, as sequenced in a study of cytomegalovirus exposure and HLA in healthy donors (TCRdb year 2017). Receptor amplification or capture employed the immunoSEQ multiplex PCR assay. A mixture of 60 forward primers for TCR Vbeta segments and 13 reverse primers for TCR Jbeta segments was used in the multiplex PCR. TCRdb mirrors the immuneACCESS table, restricted to in-frame sequences. Some clones are absent from its copies; in checked studies, under half trace to an unresolved V gene, and the reason for the others is unknown. The sample table on file contains some 60,000 clones. The biggest ten clones account for more than 5% of the sample. Input material: PBMCs. These receptors all stem from a man aged 25-45 years in good health and CMV-seropositive.

The rearrangement joins TRBV2 to TRBJ2-7; maybe TRBD1 (7 bases). CDR3 length: 15 amino acids. CDR1 and CDR2 from the germline V gene are SNHLY and FYNNEI. Trimming removed 5 bases from V and 3 bases from J, with 17 bases in between. The CDR3 sequence is CASSPHDREDYEQYF. The CDR3, as DNA: TGTGCCAGCAGTCCCCATGACAGGGAGGACTACGAGCAGTACTTC.

This chain uses TRBV7-9 with TRBJ2-7; 9 bases line up with TRBD1. V dropped 5 bases and J dropped 3; count of bases not matched to a gene: 5. The CDR3 consists of 14 residues. Germline CDR1 SEHNR, CDR2 FQNEAQ (reference sequence). The CDR3 region has the DNA TGTGCCAGCAGCCCCCGGGACAGGGACTACGAGCAGTACTTC. This codes for CASSPRDRDYEQYF.

The V gene is TRBV9, the J gene TRBJ2-1; 10 bases are shared with TRBD2. Trimming cost V 0 bases and J 6 bases; bases outside gene matches: 9. Germline V CDR1 and CDR2: SGDLS, YYNGEE. The CDR3 loop spans 17 amino acids. CDR3 region: CASSVAAVAGGPNEQFF. CDR3 nucleotides: TGTGCCAGCAGCGTAGCTGCGGTAGCGGGAGGTCCCAATGAGCAGTTCTTC.

This chain joins TRBV27 and TRBJ2-2, with 7 bases lining up with TRBD2. In germline, CDR1 is MNHEY, CDR2 SMNVEV (reference sequence). With 1 base clipped from V and 4 bases from J, the junction kept 6 bases outside the gene matches. This CDR3 region has 16 residues. CDR3 in DNA: TGTGCCAGCAGTTTATTGCGGGAGAGGTCCACCGGGGAGCTGTTTTTT. Translating it yields CASSLLRERSTGELFF.

The chain combines TRBV5-1 with TRBJ1-1; the match to TRBD1 covers 7 bases. The CDR3 extends over 14 amino acids. V lost 4 bases to trimming and J lost 5 bases; unmatched junction nucleotides: 8. Germline V lookup: CDR1 SGHRS, CDR2 YFSETQ. The CDR3 DNA sequence: TGCGCCAGCAGCACCACAGGGGATAAGACTGAAGCTTTCTTT. This translates into CASSTTGDKTEAFF.

The chain recombines TRBV2 with TRBJ2-1, with 11 nucleotides matching TRBD2. Germline CDR1 is SNHLY and CDR2 is FYNNEI. Losses at the gene ends were 6 bases for V and 6 bases for J; bases not matched to a gene: 4. This CDR3 contains 14 residues. For the CDR3, the DNA is TGTGCCAGCAGCGGACTAGCGGGCGCCAATGAGCAGTTCTTC. Protein product: CASSGLAGANEQFF.

The chain couples TRBV28 to TRBJ2-7; 7 nucleotides line up with TRBD2. V shed 2 bases and J 1 base; nucleotides not matched to a gene: 11. This CDR3 spans 17 amino acids. Germline V lookup: CDR1 MDHEN, CDR2 SYDVKM. The CDR3 sequence is CASSLPSASGRSYEQYF. CDR3 DNA: TGTGCCAGCAGTTTACCTTCGGCTAGCGGACGGTCCTACGAGCAGTACTTC.

The chain employs TRBV15 and TRBJ2-7; D is possibly TRBD1 (5 bases). The CDR3 consists of 15 residues. The germline V gene encodes CDR1 LNHNV and CDR2 YYDKDF (reference sequence). Trimming took off 0 bases at V and 0 bases at J, with 9 bases between the two ends. The DNA for the CDR3 is TGTGCCACCAGCAGAGATATGGACACCTCCTACGAGCAGTACTTC. Protein sequence: CATSRDMDTSYEQYF.

The V gene is TRBV5-1, the J gene TRBJ2-2; a possible D gene is TRBD1 (6 bases). V lost 4 bases and J 2 bases, leaving 12 bases between the germline ends. The CDR3 loop spans 15 amino acids. CDR1 SGHRS and CDR2 YFSETQ come from the germline V gene. The CDR3, as DNA: TGCGCCAGCAGCAGTCGGACAGACAACACCGGGGAGCTGTTTTTT. Its protein is CASSSRTDNTGELFF.

To note about this clone: Compared with germline, one end of the junction differs, possibly owing to a read error. The V call is TRBV18, the J call TRBJ2-3; D possibly corresponds to TRBD1 (6 bases). The CDR3 length is 16 residues. Germline CDR1 reads KGHSH; CDR2 reads LQKENI. CDR3: CASSPPETGYTDKQYF. CDR3 sequence (DNA): TGTGCCAGCTCACCACCAGAGACAGGCTACACAGATAAGCAGTATTTT. The whole variable domain, filled in from reference TRBV18 and TRBJ2-3, reads NAGVMQNPRHLVRRRGQEARLRCSPMKGHSHVYWYRQLPEEGLKFMVYLQKENIIDESGMPKERFSAEFPKEGPSILRIQQVVRGDSAAYFCASSPPETGYTDKQYFGPGTRLTVL.

The V call is TRBV6-5, the J call TRBJ1-2; TRBD1 might be the D (6 bases). Trimming cost V 2 bases and J 4 bases, with 8 bases left between them. The germline CDR1 and CDR2 sequences are MNHEY and SVGAGI. This CDR3 has 13 amino acids. The CDR3 DNA reads as TGTGCCAGCAGTTACGGGGGGGCCTATGGCTACACCTTC. Protein sequence: CASSYGGAYGYTF.

The chain couples TRBV30 to TRBJ2-7; 14 nucleotides align to TRBD2. V trimming: 4 bases; J trimming: 3 bases; junction bases outside the gene matches: 8. From germline, CDR1 is GTSNPN and CDR2 SVGIG (reference sequence). The CDR3 consists of 16 residues. DNA of the CDR3: TGTGCCTGGAAAACTTTAGGACTAGCGGGAGGCTACGAGCAGTACTTC. Encoded protein: CAWKTLGLAGGYEQYF.

The chain carries TRBV15 and TRBJ2-7; 7 positions agree with TRBD2. From germline, CDR1 is LNHNV and CDR2 YYDKDF (reference sequence). V shed 5 bases, J shed 2 bases, and the junction held 12 bases outside the gene matches. The CDR3 has 16 amino acids. CDR3 sequence: CATSDSPWGGTYEQYF. CDR3 bases: TGTGCCACCAGCGATTCCCCTTGGGGGGGAACCTACGAGCAGTACTTC.

The V gene is TRBV29-1, the J gene TRBJ1-2; 8 bases are shared with TRBD1. J lost 4 bases, V lost 1 base, and 5 bases had no gene match. The CDR3 is 14 residues long. The germline CDR1 and CDR2 sequences are SQVTM and ANQGSEA. In DNA form, the CDR3 reads TGCAGCGTTGAAGTCCAGGGGGCGGGCTATGGCTACACCTTC. It translates to CSVEVQGAGYGYTF.

The chain uses TRBV30 and TRBJ2-7; no reliable D call. Germline-derived CDR1 and CDR2 are GTSNPN and SVGIG (reference sequence). The CDR3 spans 11 residues. Trimming stripped 2 bases from V and 3 bases from J, with 5 bases between. As DNA, the CDR3 is TGTGCCTGGAGTAAATACTACGAGCAGTACTTC. Amino acids: CAWSKYYEQYF.